Presented here are 25 T cell receptor beta chains from one specimen sequenced in a study of human T cells and chemical hapten exposure. The sample's time point: pre-sensitization, week 0. Treatment in this sample: therapeutic diphenylcyclopropenone sensitization with weekly scalp DPC. TCRdb reprocessed the RACE reads with MiXCR, giving one entry per CDR3 protein. The sample lists about 290,000 distinct CDR3 sequences, around 7.7% occurring once. The sequences come from whole blood, collected in connection with sensitization to the hapten diphenylcyclopropenone (DPC). The origin of the receptors is a man aged 18 to 30 with alopecia areata. Some clones in this sample may be carry-over from other donors' samples.

This clonotype was seen repeatedly, ten times or more. The chain recombines TRBV5-5 with TRBJ2-1; 7 nucleotides match TRBD2. CDR3 size: 16 residues. Germline values: CDR1 SGHKS, CDR2 YYEKEE (reference sequence). The junction had 11 bases not matched to a gene; V was cut back by 3 bases and J by 5 bases. Here the CDR3 DNA reads TGTGCCAGCAGCTACCCCTCACGGGGGGTACACAATGAGCAGTTCTTC. This encodes CASSYPSRGVHNEQFF. Full variable domain (missing parts from reference TRBV5-5 and TRBJ2-1): DAGVTQSPTHLIKTRGQQVTLRCSPISGHKSVSWYQQVLGQGPQFIFQYYEKEERGRGNFPDRFSARQFPNYSSELNVNALLLGDSALYLCASSYPSRGVHNEQFFGPGTRLTVL.

Ten or more counts support this clonotype. The gene calls are TRBV11-2 and TRBJ2-2, with TRBD2 as a possible D gene (5 bases). In germline, CDR1 is SGHAT, CDR2 FQNNGV. The V gene lost 3 bases and the J gene lost 0 bases, with 11 bases spanning the gap. This CDR3 comprises 16 residues. CDR3 protein: CASSFRAGANTGELFF. For the CDR3, the DNA is TGTGCCAGCAGCTTTCGTGCGGGCGCGAACACCGGGGAGCTGTTTTTT. The variable domain in full, completed from reference TRBV11-2 and TRBJ2-2, reads EAGVAQSPRYKIIEKRQSVAFWCNPISGHATLYWYQQILGQGPKLLIQFQNNGVVDDSQLPKDRFSAERLKGVDSTLKIQPAKLEDSAVYLCASSFRAGANTGELFFGEGSRLTVL.

This clonotype was seen at least ten times. The CDR3: CASSSTTSGGPGDTQYF. DNA of the CDR3: TGTGCCAGCAGCTCTACGACTAGCGGGGGGCCAGGAGATACGCAGTATTTT. The V gene is TRBV7-9, the J gene TRBJ2-3; TRBD2 matches at 13 bases. The CDR3 runs to 17 residues. V dropped 4 bases and J dropped 5; count of bases not matched to a gene: 9. CDR1 SEHNR and CDR2 FQNEAQ come from the germline V gene (reference sequence).

This clonotype was seen only a few times. This chain connects TRBV9 to TRBJ2-3; 7 bases map to TRBD1. Germline V gene lookup returns CDR1 SGDLS and CDR2 YYNGEE. V was clipped by 7 bases and J by 4 bases; unmatched bases: 9. This CDR3 is built from 14 residues. The CDR3 loop reads CASVEGGASDTQYF. CDR3 DNA: TGTGCCAGCGTTGAAGGGGGCGCCTCAGATACGCAGTATTTT.

This clonotype was detected only a few times. The J gene is TRBJ2-7, the V gene TRBV7-2, with no clear D. Germline CDR1 and CDR2: SGHTA and FQGNSA. Trimming took 2 bases from V and 0 from J, leaving 8 bases between them. This CDR3 spans 14 amino acids. This CDR3 is CASSLNPYSYEQYF. CDR3 bases: TGTGCCAGCAGCTTAAACCCCTACTCCTACGAGCAGTACTTC.

The chain joins TRBV10-3 to TRBJ1-6; D might be TRBD1 (6 bases). This CDR3 spans 13 amino acids. Germline V lookup: CDR1 ENHRY, CDR2 SYGVKD. The V gene lost 8 bases and the J gene lost 8 bases, with 13 bases spanning the gap. CDR3: CAIAWGADSPLHF. The CDR3 nucleotides read TGTGCCATCGCTTGGGGGGCGGATTCACCCCTCCACTTT.

CDR3 amino acids: CSVELETGGGETQYF. The CDR3 DNA is TGCAGCGTCGAACTGGAGACAGGGGGCGGAGAGACCCAGTACTTC. The J gene is TRBJ2-5, the V gene TRBV29-1; 10 bases fit TRBD1. Per germline, CDR1 SQVTM and CDR2 ANQGSEA. V gave up 6 bases and J gave up 4 bases; unmatched junction bases: 11. There are 15 residues in the CDR3.

The gene calls are TRBV20-1 and TRBJ2-1; D gene ambiguous. V lost 3 bases and J lost 0, with 12 bases in between. In germline, CDR1 is DFQATT, CDR2 SNEGSKA (reference sequence). The CDR3 extends over 15 amino acids. CDR3 DNA: TGCAGTGCTAGTGACGGTGGGATCTCCTACAATGAGCAGTTCTTC. It codes for CSASDGGISYNEQFF.

The CDR3 is CSANGQNSNQPQHF. The CDR3 DNA is TGCAGTGCAAATGGACAGAATAGCAATCAGCCCCAGCATTTT. The V call is TRBV20-1, the J call TRBJ1-5; possibly TRBD1 for D (6 bases). V dropped 6 bases and J dropped 0 bases, with 12 bases sitting between them. This CDR3 has 14 amino acids. The germline V gene has CDR1 DFQATT and CDR2 SNEGSKA (reference sequence).

This clonotype was observed a handful of times. V is TRBV7-2 and J is TRBJ1-5; D is undetermined. CDR3 length: 16 amino acids. Per the germline V gene, CDR1 is SGHTA and CDR2 is FQGNSA. Trimming pared 0 bases from V and 1 base from J, leaving 10 bases between. The CDR3 sequence is CASSLAGPSSNQPQHF. The CDR3 DNA is TGTGCCAGCAGCTTAGCAGGGCCCAGCAGCAATCAGCCCCAGCATTTT.

V usage is TRBV5-1 and J usage is TRBJ2-7; 8 bases fit TRBD1. The CDR3 has 13 residues. Germline values: CDR1 SGHRS, CDR2 YFSETQ. Germline trimming cut 6 bases from V and 2 bases from J; bases unmatched to any gene: 4. The CDR3 sequence is CASNEQGAYEQYF. The CDR3 DNA is TGCGCCAGCAATGAACAGGGGGCCTACGAGCAGTACTTC.

This clonotype has a handful of counts. This rearrangement joins TRBV27 to TRBJ2-7, with TRBD1 identical over 7 bases. The CDR3 is 12 residues long. Losses at the gene ends were 6 bases for V and 1 base for J; bases not matched to a gene: 0. Germline CDR1 reads MNHEY; CDR2 reads SMNVEV (reference sequence). CDR3 DNA: TGTGCCAGCAGGGGACAGTCCTACGAGCAGTACTTC. It is translated as CASRGQSYEQYF.

The chain recombines TRBV4-3 with TRBJ2-7; 11 bases agree with TRBD2. CDR3 size: 19 residues. The V gene's germline CDR1 is LGHNA and CDR2 YSLEER. J lost 1 base, V lost 0 bases, and 11 bases had no gene match. The CDR3 DNA reads as TGCGCCAGCAGCCAAGAAACACCTTTTGGGACTAGCGGATCCTACGAGCAGTACTTC. Its protein is CASSQETPFGTSGSYEQYF.

The chain carries TRBV12-3 or TRBV12-4 and TRBJ2-1, with 7 bases fitting TRBD2. With V trimmed by 3 bases and J by 5 bases, 1 base remained unmatched. CDR3 size: 13 residues. This chain's CDR3 is CASSFGGDNEQFF. CDR3 DNA sequence: TGTGCCAGCAGTTTTGGGGGGGACAATGAGCAGTTCTTC.

CDR3 sequence reads: CASSGSGASDTEAFF. In DNA, the CDR3 is TGTGCCAGCAGCGGGTCGGGGGCATCAGACACTGAAGCTTTCTTT. The chain joins TRBV9 to TRBJ1-1; D is perhaps TRBD1 (6 bases). V shed 3 bases and J shed 3 bases, with 15 bases lying between them. The CDR3 has 15 residues. The germline gives CDR1 SGDLS, CDR2 YYNGEE.

This clonotype appeared a few times. The chain carries TRBV5-8 and TRBJ2-7; D remains unclear. V lost 3 bases and J 6 bases, leaving 19 bases between the germline ends. Germline V gives CDR1 SGHTS, CDR2 YDEGEE. This CDR3 contains 15 residues. CDR3 in amino acids: CASSSYLAPTLEQYV. The CDR3 DNA reads TGTGCCAGCAGCTCTTATTTGGCCCCGACTCTCGAGCAGTACGTC.

This clonotype was observed at least ten times. The rearrangement joins TRBV10-3 to TRBJ1-1; D gene unclear. The germline V gene encodes CDR1 ENHRY and CDR2 SYGVKD. This CDR3 has 12 residues. V lost 6 bases and J lost 1, with 6 bases in between. The CDR3 DNA is TGTGCCATCAGGGATACGAACACTGAAGCTTTCTTT. This codes for CAIRDTNTEAFF.

Ten or more counts support this clonotype. The chain employs TRBV9 and TRBJ1-2, with 9 nucleotides matching TRBD1. Looked up from germline, CDR1 is SGDLS and CDR2 is YYNGEE. This CDR3 has 15 amino acids. V shed 4 bases, J shed 7 bases, and the junction held 11 bases outside the gene matches. CDR3 DNA: TGTGCCAGCAGCTTCTCCGGACAGGGGCCTTTTGGCTACACCTTC. It specifies CASSFSGQGPFGYTF.

There are a few counts of this clonotype. The J gene is TRBJ1-6, the V gene TRBV4-3, with TRBD1 identical over 10 bases. This CDR3 region has 17 residues. Germline CDR1 reads LGHNA; CDR2 reads YSLEER. V dropped 8 bases and J dropped 5; count of bases not matched to a gene: 12. CDR3 bases: TGCGCCAGCCGAACGGGACAGGGGAGTCGGGATAATTCACCCCTCCACTTT. It translates to CASRTGQGSRDNSPLHF.

This clonotype was observed many times. The rearrangement links TRBV20-1 to TRBJ2-3; 9 nucleotides align to TRBD2. This CDR3 is built from 14 residues. From germline, CDR1 is DFQATT and CDR2 SNEGSKA (reference sequence). The junction had 2 bases not matched to a gene; V was cut back by 2 bases and J by 2 bases. CDR3 DNA sequence: TGCAGTGCTAGAAGCGGGGGGAACACAGATACGCAGTATTTT. Amino acid sequence: CSARSGGNTDTQYF.

This chain connects TRBV9 to TRBJ1-5; D uncertain. V was trimmed by 3 bases and J by 3 bases, leaving 7 bases between them. Germline lookup yields CDR1 SGDLS and CDR2 YYNGEE. The CDR3 has 13 amino acids. CDR3 DNA sequence: TGTGCCAGCAGCGATGGGTTCAATCAGCCCCAGCATTTT. It codes for CASSDGFNQPQHF.

This clonotype was observed a few times. CDR3 in amino acids: CASSLTGQGLRAWEQYF. The DNA for the CDR3 is TGTGCCAGCAGCCTGACCGGACAGGGCTTGAGGGCGTGGGAGCAGTACTTC. The V and J genes are TRBV12-3 or TRBV12-4 and TRBJ2-7, with 8 positions matching TRBD1. J gave up 7 bases and V 6 bases, and 20 bases lay outside the gene matches. CDR3 length: 17 amino acids.

This clonotype was picked up a small number of times. This chain links TRBV6-1 with TRBJ2-5; the D gene is possibly TRBD1 (6 bases). V was clipped by 1 base and J by 2 bases, with 11 bases between them. Germline-derived CDR1 and CDR2 are MNHNS and SASEGT. This CDR3 has 15 residues. CDR3 in DNA: TGTGCCAGCAGTGAAGTTGAAGGACAGCAAGAGACCCAGTACTTC. Encoded protein: CASSEVEGQQETQYF.

The chain couples TRBV4-1 to TRBJ2-1; possible D gene TRBD2, 6 bases. Germline CDR1 is MGHRA and CDR2 is YSYEKL. The CDR3 covers 14 residues. Deletions cut 4 bases from V and 5 bases from J, with 12 bases between. As DNA, the CDR3 is TGCGCCAGCAGCCTCGGAGGGACCAACAATGAGCAGTTCTTC. It specifies CASSLGGTNNEQFF.

This clonotype came up a few times. The chain recombines TRBV12-3 or TRBV12-4 with TRBJ1-1, with 10 bases that match TRBD1. The CDR3 is 15 residues long. The V gene end was trimmed by 7 bases and the J gene end by 4 bases; junction bases not matched to a gene: 9. DNA for the CDR3: TGTGCCAGCACCATGGGACAGGGGAGAATCACTGAAGCTTTCTTT. As protein: CASTMGQGRITEAFF.